This entry lists 22 T cell receptor beta chains sequenced from one sample in a study of blood T cells in healthy people across ages. Using a J-beta primer mix together with a sample-barcoded 5' primer, a second PCR was run for roughly 7 to 11 cycles. TCRdb passed the 5' RACE reads through MiXCR, listing each CDR3 protein once. The sample consists of roughly 500,000 distinct CDR3 sequences, 27% of them appearing once. Sequenced: blood. The receptors come from a woman between 65 and 79 years old in good health.

As to this clonotype: This CDR3 is missing its conserved last phenylalanine or tryptophan, likely due to a read error. The V call is TRBV18, the J call TRBJ2-5; maybe TRBD2 (5 bases). CDR3 length: 12 residues. V lost 3 bases and J lost 11, with 13 bases in between. In germline, CDR1 is KGHSH, CDR2 LQKENI. The CDR3: CASSPSPGEQYV. CDR3 DNA sequence: TGTGCCAGCTCACCGTCCCCTGGGGAGCAGTACGTC.

The chain recombines TRBV10-3 with TRBJ2-1, with 7 bases that match TRBD1. The J segment lost 0 bases and the V segment lost 7 bases, leaving 9 bases of the junction unmatched. Per germline, CDR1 ENHRY and CDR2 SYGVKD. This CDR3 contains 16 residues. CDR3 sequence reads: CAIKTGMGNSYNEQFF. The DNA for the CDR3 is TGTGCCATCAAGACAGGGATGGGAAACTCCTACAATGAGCAGTTCTTC.

This clonotype appeared a few times. V usage is TRBV6-2 or TRBV6-3 and J usage is TRBJ2-3; 12 nucleotides align to TRBD2. Germline loops: CDR1 MNHEY, CDR2 SVGEGT. V was clipped by 4 bases and J by 7 bases; unmatched bases: 9. This CDR3 has 16 residues. This CDR3 reads CASSSPRTSGAHTQYF. The CDR3, as DNA: TGTGCCAGCAGTTCCCCCCGGACTAGCGGGGCACATACGCAGTATTTT.

The chain uses TRBV2 and TRBJ2-2, with D hard to call. The CDR3 covers 15 residues. Trimming took off 1 base at V and 0 bases at J, with 6 bases between the two ends. Germline V CDR1 and CDR2: SNHLY, FYNNEI. The CDR3 bases are TGTGCCAGCAGTGAAGGGACCACGAACACCGGGGAGCTGTTTTTT. Amino acids: CASSEGTTNTGELFF.

This clonotype occurred a few times. This rearrangement joins TRBV18 to TRBJ1-1, with unresolved D. This CDR3 is built from 14 residues. Germline-derived CDR1 and CDR2 are KGHSH and LQKENI. The V end was cut by 0 bases, the J end by 3 bases, with 8 bases between. Here the CDR3 DNA reads TGTGCCAGCTCACCACCAAAGGTTGACACTGAAGCTTTCTTT. It translates to CASSPPKVDTEAFF.

The chain couples TRBV7-2 to TRBJ2-5; TRBD1 is a possible D gene (6 bases). Germline CDR1 and CDR2: SGHTA and FQGNSA. The CDR3 totals 14 residues. V was trimmed by 4 bases and J by 7 bases, leaving 16 bases between them. The CDR3 DNA is TGTGCCAGCAGCTCACAGACAGGCCAGGGGACCCAGTACTTC. Translation gives CASSSQTGQGTQYF.

The sample holds a few counts of this clonotype. The rearrangement joins TRBV5-6 to TRBJ1-3; D remains unclear. Trimming removed 1 base at V and 1 base at J, with 21 bases between. Per germline, CDR1 SGHDT and CDR2 YYEEEE. This CDR3 has 19 amino acids. The CDR3 loop is CASSLYVGPFTPSGNTIYF. Here the CDR3 DNA reads TGTGCCAGCAGCTTGTATGTGGGTCCCTTTACTCCTTCTGGAAACACCATATATTTT.

The V gene is TRBV7-2, the J gene TRBJ1-2, with a possible D match to TRBD1 (5 bases). Germline V gene sequence: CDR1 SGHTA, CDR2 FQGNSA. CDR3 length: 14 amino acids. Between the trimmed V and J ends, which lost 5 bases and 8 bases, there was a span of 18 bases. CDR3 coding DNA: TGTGCCAGCAGCCCCGAGGGGCGCCCAGGCGGCTACACCTTC. Encoded protein: CASSPEGRPGGYTF.

The genes are TRBV28 and TRBJ1-2; TRBD1 matches at 9 bases. J was trimmed by 4 bases and V by 5 bases; bases with no gene match: 11. This CDR3 is 16 amino acids long. Looked up from germline, CDR1 is MDHEN and CDR2 is SYDVKM. The CDR3 DNA is TGTGCCAGCAGTCGAACCGGGACAGGGAAATTCTATGGCTACACCTTC. Its translation is CASSRTGTGKFYGYTF.

This chain links TRBV24-1 with TRBJ2-1; 8 positions agree with TRBD2. The V gene end was trimmed by 3 bases and the J gene end by 5 bases; junction bases not matched to a gene: 5. Germline V gene lookup returns CDR1 KGHDR and CDR2 SFDVKD. This CDR3 has 15 residues. DNA for the CDR3: TGTGCCACCAGTGATCAACCGGGACTAGACAATGAGCAGTTCTTC. This sequence encodes CATSDQPGLDNEQFF.

The chain employs TRBV20-1 and TRBJ1-2, with D hard to call. CDR1 DFQATT and CDR2 SNEGSKA come from the germline V gene (reference sequence). The CDR3 has 15 amino acids. V was pared by 0 bases and J by 5 bases, with 16 bases between. CDR3 DNA sequence: TGCAGTGCTAGAGAGTCGGGTGGGTTTCCTTATGGCTACACCTTC. It codes for CSARESGGFPYGYTF.

The chain has TRBV6-2 or TRBV6-3 and TRBJ2-7; D tentatively reads TRBD1 or TRBD2 (5 bases each). V lost 8 bases and J lost 2, with 16 bases in between. The germline CDR1 and CDR2 sequences are MNHEY and SVGEGT. The CDR3 has 14 amino acids. The DNA for the CDR3 is TGTGCCAGCGGGGGAAGGCGGTCCCCCTACGAGCAGTACTTC. Its protein product is CASGGRRSPYEQYF.

This chain uses TRBV30 with TRBJ2-5; D unclear. The germline V gene encodes CDR1 GTSNPN and CDR2 SVGIG (reference sequence). The CDR3 totals 14 residues. V dropped 0 bases and J dropped 2 bases, with 10 bases sitting between them. CDR3 sequence (DNA): TGTGCCTGGAGTGTAGGCTCGGGTCAAGAGACCCAGTACTTC. Its translation: CAWSVGSGQETQYF.

This clonotype was found a few times. V usage is TRBV2 and J usage is TRBJ2-4, with a tentative D call TRBD1 (5 bases). This CDR3 region has 16 residues. Trimming stripped 0 bases from V and 2 bases from J, with 11 bases between. Germline CDR1 is SNHLY and CDR2 is FYNNEI. This chain's CDR3 is CASSEARGEPKNIQYF. The DNA for the CDR3 is TGTGCCAGCAGTGAAGCTAGGGGCGAGCCCAAAAACATTCAGTACTTC.

This clonotype appeared a few times. At one end, the junction sequence differs from germline, possibly due to a read error. The chain recombines TRBV27 with TRBJ2-2; D unclear. Germline V CDR1 and CDR2: MNHEY, SMNVEV (reference sequence). The CDR3 length is 13 residues. As DNA, the CDR3 is TGTGCCATCAGTGAGCTGAACACCGGGGAGCTGTTTTTT. It yields the protein CAISELNTGELFF.

The table lists this clonotype with a few counts. This chain connects TRBV6-2 or TRBV6-3 to TRBJ2-6; TRBD2 is a possible D gene (6 bases). Germline CDR1 reads MNHEY; CDR2 reads SVGEGT. The V and J ends lost 8 bases and 1 base respectively, with 12 bases between them. The CDR3 runs to 15 residues. The CDR3: CASGSGQSGANVLTF. The DNA of the CDR3 is TGTGCCAGCGGGAGCGGGCAATCTGGGGCCAACGTCCTGACTTTC.

The chain joins TRBV9 to TRBJ2-1; unclear D gene. This CDR3 comprises 17 residues. The V and J ends lost 4 bases and 0 bases respectively, with 17 bases between them. Germline assignment: CDR1 SGDLS and CDR2 YYNGEE. DNA of the CDR3: TGTGCCAGCAGCCGAACCCCTACATCCAGCTCCTACAATGAGCAGTTCTTC. Protein sequence: CASSRTPTSSSYNEQFF.

The chain combines TRBV20-1 with TRBJ2-7; D call uncertain. TRBJ2-5 matches the DNA end more closely, so the J call is doubtful. CDR3 length: 15 amino acids. The germline gives CDR1 DFQATT, CDR2 SNEGSKA (reference sequence). The CDR3 loop reads CSAGYSLWHQETQYF. The CDR3 DNA sequence: TGCAGTGCTGGATACAGCCTCTGGCACCAAGAGACCCAGTACTTC.

This sequence joins TRBV4-2 and TRBJ1-2, with D unclear. CDR3 length: 16 amino acids. CDR1 LGHNA and CDR2 YNFKEQ come from the germline V gene. V lost 1 base to trimming and J lost 5 bases, with 17 bases between them. Written as DNA, the CDR3 is TGTGCCAGCAGCCAAGGGGAGGGAGTGGCGGAGTATGGCTACACCTTC. Translation: CASSQGEGVAEYGYTF.

The J gene is TRBJ2-7, the V gene TRBV11-2; 9 bases are shared with TRBD1. The CDR3 runs to 15 residues. From germline, CDR1 is SGHAT and CDR2 FQNNGV. With 0 bases clipped from V and 7 bases from J, the junction kept 7 bases outside the gene matches. CDR3 DNA: TGTGCCAGCAGCTTAGAAACAGGGGGCCTTAGTGAGCAGTACTTC. Amino acids: CASSLETGGLSEQYF. Full variable domain (remainder filled in from reference TRBV11-2 and TRBJ2-7): EAGVAQSPRYKIIEKRQSVAFWCNPISGHATLYWYQQILGQGPKLLIQFQNNGVVDDSQLPKDRFSAERLKGVDSTLKIQPAKLEDSAVYLCASSLETGGLSEQYFGPGTRLTVT.

V gene TRBV25-1 combines with J gene TRBJ2-2; no clear D gene. Trimming removed 5 bases at V and 3 bases at J, with 7 bases between. Germline assignment: CDR1 MGHDK and CDR2 SYGVNS. The CDR3 totals 13 residues. CDR3: CASSFDYTGELFF. The CDR3 DNA reads TGTGCCAGCAGTTTCGACTACACCGGGGAGCTGTTTTTT.

The rearrangement links TRBV5-1 to TRBJ2-5; D may match TRBD1 or TRBD2 (5 bases each). The DNA end favors TRBJ2-1, so the J call may be wrong. The CDR3 contains 15 residues. The V gene's germline CDR1 is SGHRS and CDR2 YFSETQ. The CDR3 DNA reads TGCGCCAGCAGCTTGGATTCCGGGGACGGACGAGAGCAGTTCTTC. This codes for CASSLDSGDGREQFF.